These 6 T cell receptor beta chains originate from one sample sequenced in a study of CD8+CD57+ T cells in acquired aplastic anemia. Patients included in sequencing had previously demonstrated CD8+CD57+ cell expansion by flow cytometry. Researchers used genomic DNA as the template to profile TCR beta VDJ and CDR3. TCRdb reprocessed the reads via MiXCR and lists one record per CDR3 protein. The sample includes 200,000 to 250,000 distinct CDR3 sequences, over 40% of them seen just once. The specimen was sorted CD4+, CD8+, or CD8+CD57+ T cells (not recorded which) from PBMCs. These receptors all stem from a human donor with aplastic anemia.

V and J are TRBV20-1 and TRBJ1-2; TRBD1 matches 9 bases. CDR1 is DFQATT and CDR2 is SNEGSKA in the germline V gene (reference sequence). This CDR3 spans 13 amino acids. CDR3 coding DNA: TGCAGCTTCGTGGGGACAGGGTTGGATGGCTACACCTTC. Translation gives CSFVGTGLDGYTF.

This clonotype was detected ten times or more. CDR3 coding DNA: TGTGCTAGTGGTTCCCACAGGGGGCAAGGCTACACCTTC. This translates into CASGSHRGQGYTF. V gene TRBV12-5 combines with J gene TRBJ1-2; 9 bases line up with TRBD1. The CDR3 contains 13 residues. Germline V gene data show CDR1 as LGHNT and CDR2 as FRNRAP. Trimming took 4 bases from V and 8 from J; bases not matched to a gene: 5.

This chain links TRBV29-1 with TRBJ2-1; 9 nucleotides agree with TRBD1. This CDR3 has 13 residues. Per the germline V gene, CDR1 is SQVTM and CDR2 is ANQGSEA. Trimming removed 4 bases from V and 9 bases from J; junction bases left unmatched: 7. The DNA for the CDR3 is TGCAGCGTTGTACAGGGGGCGCGGATTGAGCAGTTCTTC. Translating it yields CSVVQGARIEQFF.

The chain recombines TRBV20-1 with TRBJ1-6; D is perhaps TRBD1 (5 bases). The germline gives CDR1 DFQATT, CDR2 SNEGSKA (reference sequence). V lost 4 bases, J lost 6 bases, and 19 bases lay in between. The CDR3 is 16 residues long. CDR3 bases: TGCAGTGCTAATCGGGGCCGGGGGGACGGTAATTCACCCCTCCACTTT. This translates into CSANRGRGDGNSPLHF.

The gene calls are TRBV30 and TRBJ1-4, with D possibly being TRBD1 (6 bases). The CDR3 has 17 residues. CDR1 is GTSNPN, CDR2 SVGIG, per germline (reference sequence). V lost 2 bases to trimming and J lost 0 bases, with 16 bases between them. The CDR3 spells CAWSKPRQAATNEKLFF. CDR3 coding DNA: TGTGCCTGGAGTAAACCTAGACAGGCTGCAACTAATGAAAAACTGTTTTTT.

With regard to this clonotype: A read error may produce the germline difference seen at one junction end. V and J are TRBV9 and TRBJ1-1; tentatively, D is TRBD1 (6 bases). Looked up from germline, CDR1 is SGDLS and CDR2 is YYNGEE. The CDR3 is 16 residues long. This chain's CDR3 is CASSIQGGRLNTKAFF. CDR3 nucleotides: TGTGCCAGCAGCATACAGGGAGGGCGGTTGAACACTAAAGCTTTCTTT.